The rows below give T cell receptor beta chains drawn from one sample of a study of graft-versus-host responses after intestinal transplantation. Produced via immunoSEQ multiplex PCR; TCRdb's table is partial and in-frame only. The sample records 90,000 to 95,000 clones, more than 85% being singletons. These receptors lack a known antigen. The source was unstimulated CD8+ T cells sorted from spleen or lymph node cells, collected before intestinal transplant. All receptors derive from a human donor who received an intestinal transplant. Each CDR3 is given with its conserved first and last residue. A D gene is named only where the DNA matches it firmly. Expanded clones are given a class, and other clones once, few, many or no size at all.

V gene: TRBV29-1
J gene: TRBJ2-6
clone size: .
CDR3 length: 13
D gene: .
CDR3 DNA: TGCAGCGTCGCAGGGGTAAGCAAGGACGTCCTGACTTTC
CDR3 protein: CSVAGVSKDVLTF

V gene: TRBV4-1
J gene: TRBJ1-1
clone size: .
CDR3 length: 16
D gene: TRBD1
CDR3 DNA: TGCGCCAGCAGCCACCAATCCGGGACAGGGATCCGTGAAGCTTTCTTT
CDR3 protein: CASSHQSGTGIREAFF

V gene: TRBV6-5
J gene: TRBJ2-1
clone size: .
CDR3 length: 15
D gene: TRBD2
CDR3 DNA: TGTGCCAGCACTGTAGCGGGGGGGCGAATGGAGGAGCAGTTCTTC
CDR3 protein: CASTVAGGRMEEQFF

V gene: TRBV7-9
J gene: TRBJ1-2
clone size: .
CDR3 length: 14
D gene: .
CDR3 DNA: TGTGCCAGCAGCTCCGAGGGTGCATTCTATGGCTACACCTTC
CDR3 protein: CASSSEGAFYGYTF

V gene: TRBV30
J gene: TRBJ2-7
clone size: .
CDR3 length: 15
D gene: TRBD1
CDR3 DNA: TGTGCCTGGAGTGTCACCGGGACAGGGGATTACGAGCAGTACTTC
CDR3 protein: CAWSVTGTGDYEQYF

V gene: TRBV4-1
J gene: TRBJ1-3
clone size: .
CDR3 length: 13
D gene: .
CDR3 DNA: TGCGCCAGCAGCCCTTACTCTGGAAACACCATATATTTT
CDR3 protein: CASSPYSGNTIYF

V gene: TRBV5-5
J gene: TRBJ2-7
clone size: .
CDR3 length: 16
D gene: .
CDR3 DNA: TGTGCCAGCAGTGTGACAGCCCCCGGAGATACCTACGAGCAGTACTTC
CDR3 protein: CASSVTAPGDTYEQYF

V gene: TRBV7-9
J gene: TRBJ2-5
clone size: .
CDR3 length: 17
D gene: TRBD1
CDR3 DNA: TGTGCCAGCAGCTCCACCGAACGGGACAGTACCTGGGAGACCCAGTACTTC
CDR3 protein: CASSSTERDSTWETQYF

V gene: TRBV4-2
J gene: TRBJ2-3
clone size: .
CDR3 length: 16
D gene: TRBD1
CDR3 DNA: TGTGCCAGCAGCCAAGTTGGGACAGCCAGCACAGATACGCAGTATTTT
CDR3 protein: CASSQVGTASTDTQYF

V gene: TRBV2
J gene: TRBJ2-2
clone size: .
CDR3 length: 14
D gene: .
CDR3 DNA: TGTGCCAGCTGGCAGGGCTCGAACACCGGGGAGCTGTTTTTT
CDR3 protein: CASWQGSNTGELFF

V gene: TRBV5-4
J gene: TRBJ1-2
clone size: .
CDR3 length: 14
D gene: .
CDR3 DNA: TGTGCCAGCAGCCCCGGCGGGGCGGTCTATGGCTACACCTTC
CDR3 protein: CASSPGGAVYGYTF

V gene: TRBV7-9
J gene: TRBJ1-5
clone size: .
CDR3 length: 15
D gene: .
CDR3 DNA: TGTGCCAGCAGCGACCCGGCGGGAGATAATCAGCCCCAGCATTTT
CDR3 protein: CASSDPAGDNQPQHF

V gene: TRBV5-1
J gene: TRBJ1-1
clone size: .
CDR3 length: 14
D gene: .
CDR3 DNA: TGCGCCAGCAGGGACACCGGACGGGACACTGAAGCTTTCTTT
CDR3 protein: CASRDTGRDTEAFF

V gene: TRBV7-9
J gene: TRBJ2-3
clone size: .
CDR3 length: 16
D gene: TRBD2
CDR3 DNA: TGTGCCAGCAGCAACCGGACTAGCGGGGGGGCAGATACGCAGTATTTT
CDR3 protein: CASSNRTSGGADTQYF

V gene: TRBV19
J gene: TRBJ2-7
clone size: .
CDR3 length: 13
D gene: .
CDR3 DNA: TGTGCCAGTAGTACGACATGGCTCTACGAGCAGTACTTC
CDR3 protein: CASSTTWLYEQYF

V gene: TRBV5-1
J gene: TRBJ2-1
clone size: .
CDR3 length: 18
D gene: TRBD2
CDR3 DNA: TGCGCCAGCAGATCACGACTAGCGGGAGGGCCTTGGGAAAATGAGCAGTTCTTC
CDR3 protein: CASRSRLAGGPWENEQFF

V gene: TRBV7-9
J gene: TRBJ1-1
clone size: .
CDR3 length: 12
D gene: .
CDR3 DNA: TGTGCCAGCAGCTTATGGGGGGCTGAAGCTTTCTTT
CDR3 protein: CASSLWGAEAFF

V gene: TRBV5-1
J gene: TRBJ2-1
clone size: .
CDR3 length: 14
D gene: .
CDR3 DNA: TGCGCCAGCAGCTTGGCCGACTCGTACAATGAGCAGTTCTTC
CDR3 protein: CASSLADSYNEQFF

V gene: TRBV7-6
J gene: TRBJ2-7
clone size: .
CDR3 length: 14
D gene: TRBD2
CDR3 DNA: TGTGCCAGCAGCCCTAGCGGGAGGGCCCATGAGCAGTACTTC
CDR3 protein: CASSPSGRAHEQYF

V gene: TRBV27
J gene: TRBJ2-7
clone size: once
CDR3 length: 13
D gene: .
CDR3 DNA: TGTGCCAGCAGTTCAAGGATAACCGGGGAGCAGTACTTC
CDR3 protein: CASSSRITGEQYF

V gene: TRBV27
J gene: TRBJ2-7
clone size: .
CDR3 length: 14
D gene: TRBD2
CDR3 DNA: TGTGCCAGCAGTTTCAGTAGCGGGAGCTACGAGCAGTACTTC
CDR3 protein: CASSFSSGSYEQYF

V gene: TRBV28
J gene: TRBJ1-5
clone size: once
CDR3 length: 14
D gene: .
CDR3 DNA: TGTGCCAGCAGTCCCCCGGGTCGCAATCAGCCCCAGCATTTT
CDR3 protein: CASSPPGRNQPQHF

V gene: TRBV29-1
J gene: TRBJ1-2
clone size: .
CDR3 length: 11
D gene: .
CDR3 DNA: TGCAGCGTTACAGGGAACTATGGCTACACCTTC
CDR3 protein: CSVTGNYGYTF

V gene: TRBV4-1
J gene: TRBJ1-2
clone size: few
CDR3 length: 14
D gene: .
CDR3 DNA: TGCGCCAGCAGCCAAGAGGCACAGGGCTATGGCTACACCTTC
CDR3 protein: CASSQEAQGYGYTF

V gene: TRBV18
J gene: TRBJ2-1
clone size: few
CDR3 length: 14
D gene: .
CDR3 DNA: TGTGCCAGCTCACCAGCGGTATCCTACAATGAGCAGTTCTTC
CDR3 protein: CASSPAVSYNEQFF

V gene: TRBV7-9
J gene: TRBJ2-7
clone size: .
CDR3 length: 15
D gene: TRBD2
CDR3 DNA: TGTGCCAGCACCCTGGGGGGGACTAGCTCCTACGAGCAGTACTTC
CDR3 protein: CASTLGGTSSYEQYF

V gene: TRBV5-4
J gene: TRBJ2-3
clone size: .
CDR3 length: 13
D gene: .
CDR3 DNA: TGTGCCAGCAGCTTCGCGGTAACAGATACGCAGTATTTT
CDR3 protein: CASSFAVTDTQYF

V gene: TRBV27
J gene: TRBJ2-1
clone size: .
CDR3 length: 14
D gene: .
CDR3 DNA: TGTGCCAGCAGGCTTCTAGCAGGATACAATGAGCAGTTCTTC
CDR3 protein: CASRLLAGYNEQFF

V gene: TRBV7-2
J gene: TRBJ2-7
clone size: .
CDR3 length: 16
D gene: TRBD2
CDR3 DNA: TGTGCCAGCAGCTTAGAGAGCGGGGGGCCCTTCTACGAGCAGTACTTC
CDR3 protein: CASSLESGGPFYEQYF

V gene: TRBV4-3
J gene: TRBJ2-1
clone size: .
CDR3 length: 19
D gene: TRBD2
CDR3 DNA: TGCGCCAGCAGCCAAGTAGATAGCGGGGGGTTCCACTCCTACAATGAGCAGTTCTTC
CDR3 protein: CASSQVDSGGFHSYNEQFF

V gene: TRBV6-5
J gene: TRBJ1-1
clone size: once
CDR3 length: 13
D gene: .
CDR3 DNA: TGTGCCAGCAGTTACAATCAGGGGACTGAAGCTTTCTTT
CDR3 protein: CASSYNQGTEAFF

V gene: TRBV7-9
J gene: TRBJ2-7
clone size: .
CDR3 length: 15
D gene: .
CDR3 DNA: TGTGCCAGCAGCTTAGCCCCAGGGGAGCGCTACGAGCAGTACTTC
CDR3 protein: CASSLAPGERYEQYF

V gene: TRBV6-5
J gene: TRBJ1-1
clone size: once
CDR3 length: 14
D gene: .
CDR3 DNA: TGTGCCAGCAGATCGGACAGCTACAACACTGAAGCTTTCTTT
CDR3 protein: CASRSDSYNTEAFF

V gene: TRBV29-1
J gene: TRBJ2-7
clone size: .
CDR3 length: 15
D gene: TRBD1
CDR3 DNA: TGCAGCGTTGGGGGGGTGGGGACAGGGAGGTACGAGCAGTACTTC
CDR3 protein: CSVGGVGTGRYEQYF

V gene: TRBV9
J gene: TRBJ2-7
clone size: few
CDR3 length: 13
D gene: .
CDR3 DNA: TGTGCCAGCAGCCCCCCCGGTACCTACGAGCAGTACTTC
CDR3 protein: CASSPPGTYEQYF

V gene: TRBV6-5
J gene: TRBJ1-2
clone size: once
CDR3 length: 14
D gene: .
CDR3 DNA: TGTGCCAGCAGTTCCCAGGGGTCTAACTATGGCTACACCTTC
CDR3 protein: CASSSQGSNYGYTF

V gene: TRBV30
J gene: TRBJ2-7
clone size: .
CDR3 length: 13
D gene: TRBD1
CDR3 DNA: TGTGCCTGGAGCAGACAGGGATTGGACGAGCAGTACTTC
CDR3 protein: CAWSRQGLDEQYF

V gene: TRBV2
J gene: TRBJ1-5
clone size: .
CDR3 length: 17
D gene: TRBD1
CDR3 DNA: TGTGCCAGCAGTGGGGGGGCTGACAGGGAAAAGGATCAGCCCCAGCATTTT
CDR3 protein: CASSGGADREKDQPQHF

V gene: TRBV5-1
J gene: TRBJ2-2
clone size: .
CDR3 length: 17
D gene: .
CDR3 DNA: TGCGCCAGCAGCTTGGCCCCCGGGACATCTGACTTCGGGGAGCTGTTTTTT
CDR3 protein: CASSLAPGTSDFGELFF

V gene: TRBV11-2
J gene: TRBJ1-2
clone size: .
CDR3 length: 15
D gene: .
CDR3 DNA: TGTGCCAGCAGCTTAGACCCAAGGACAGCCTATGGCTACACCTTC
CDR3 protein: CASSLDPRTAYGYTF

V gene: TRBV30
J gene: TRBJ1-2
clone size: .
CDR3 length: 13
D gene: .
CDR3 DNA: TGTGCCTGGAGAGACGGCGGGCTAAATGGCTACACCTTC
CDR3 protein: CAWRDGGLNGYTF

V gene: TRBV28
J gene: TRBJ1-5
clone size: .
CDR3 length: 17
D gene: TRBD1
CDR3 DNA: TGTGCCAGCAGTTCCATCCCCCGGGACAGGTACAATCAGCCCCAGCATTTT
CDR3 protein: CASSSIPRDRYNQPQHF

V gene: TRBV7-9
J gene: TRBJ1-1
clone size: .
CDR3 length: 14
D gene: .
CDR3 DNA: TGTGCCAGCAGCTTAGTTGGACAGAACACTGAAGCTTTCTTT
CDR3 protein: CASSLVGQNTEAFF

V gene: TRBV5-1
J gene: TRBJ2-7
clone size: few
CDR3 length: 15
D gene: TRBD1
CDR3 DNA: TGCGCCAGCAACCAGGGACAGGGAAGGCCCTACGAGCAGTACTTC
CDR3 protein: CASNQGQGRPYEQYF

V gene: TRBV5-4
J gene: TRBJ2-7
clone size: .
CDR3 length: 14
D gene: TRBD2
CDR3 DNA: TGTGCCAGCAGCTTGGCTTTAGCGGGAGACGAGCAGTACTTC
CDR3 protein: CASSLALAGDEQYF

V gene: TRBV6-1
J gene: TRBJ2-2
clone size: .
CDR3 length: 16
D gene: TRBD2
CDR3 DNA: TGTGCCAGCAGTGAAGCGACTAGCGGGAGCGCCGGGGAGCTGTTTTTT
CDR3 protein: CASSEATSGSAGELFF

V gene: TRBV14
J gene: TRBJ2-7
clone size: .
CDR3 length: 13
D gene: TRBD1
CDR3 DNA: TGTGCCAGCAGCCAATGGACAGGTGTGGAGCAGTACTTC
CDR3 protein: CASSQWTGVEQYF

V gene: TRBV27
J gene: TRBJ2-7
clone size: .
CDR3 length: 13
D gene: .
CDR3 DNA: TGTGCCAGCAGTTTGGGTAGGGGGTACGAGCAGTACTTC
CDR3 protein: CASSLGRGYEQYF

V gene: TRBV19
J gene: TRBJ1-5
clone size: .
CDR3 length: 14
D gene: TRBD1
CDR3 DNA: TGTGCCAGTAGGTACAGGGGCAGCAATCAGCCCCAGCATTTT
CDR3 protein: CASRYRGSNQPQHF

V gene: TRBV7-2
J gene: TRBJ2-7
clone size: .
CDR3 length: 13
D gene: .
CDR3 DNA: TGTGCCAGCAGCACCTACAGGGAGTACGAGCAGTACTTC
CDR3 protein: CASSTYREYEQYF

V gene: TRBV19
J gene: TRBJ1-1
clone size: few
CDR3 length: 15
D gene: .
CDR3 DNA: TGTGCCAGTAGTATAGATCTTGCGGGGTACACTGAAGCTTTCTTT
CDR3 protein: CASSIDLAGYTEAFF

V gene: TRBV7-2
J gene: TRBJ2-1
clone size: .
CDR3 length: 17
D gene: TRBD2
CDR3 DNA: TGTGCCAGCAGCTTATTGATGGGACTAGCGGTTTACAATGAGCAGTTCTTC
CDR3 protein: CASSLLMGLAVYNEQFF

V gene: TRBV5-4
J gene: TRBJ2-1
clone size: .
CDR3 length: 12
D gene: .
CDR3 DNA: TGTGCCAGCAGCTTGGTATCAGGTGAGCAGTTCTTC
CDR3 protein: CASSLVSGEQFF

V gene: TRBV5-1
J gene: TRBJ1-2
clone size: .
CDR3 length: 15
D gene: TRBD1
CDR3 DNA: TGCGCCAGCAGTCTTAGGGACAGGCCAACCTATGGCTACACCTTC
CDR3 protein: CASSLRDRPTYGYTF

V gene: TRBV21-1
J gene: TRBJ2-7
clone size: .
CDR3 length: 15
D gene: .
CDR3 DNA: TGTGCCAGCAGCAAAGTCGGCGGGAGGGCCCCTCTAGGGGACTTC
CDR3 protein: CASSKVGGRAPLGDF

V gene: TRBV6-1
J gene: TRBJ2-1
clone size: once
CDR3 length: 15
D gene: .
CDR3 DNA: TGTGCCAGCAGTATTCGCGTTAGCTCCTACAATGAGCAGTTCTTC
CDR3 protein: CASSIRVSSYNEQFF

V gene: TRBV7-9
J gene: TRBJ1-2
clone size: .
CDR3 length: 14
D gene: TRBD1
CDR3 DNA: TGTGCCAGCAGCATGGGACAGGGGGCTCGGGGCTACACCTTC
CDR3 protein: CASSMGQGARGYTF

V gene: TRBV6-5
J gene: TRBJ2-1
clone size: .
CDR3 length: 16
D gene: .
CDR3 DNA: TGTGCCAGCAGTTACGGAAATGCCCGAGGGTACAATGAGCAGTTCTTC
CDR3 protein: CASSYGNARGYNEQFF